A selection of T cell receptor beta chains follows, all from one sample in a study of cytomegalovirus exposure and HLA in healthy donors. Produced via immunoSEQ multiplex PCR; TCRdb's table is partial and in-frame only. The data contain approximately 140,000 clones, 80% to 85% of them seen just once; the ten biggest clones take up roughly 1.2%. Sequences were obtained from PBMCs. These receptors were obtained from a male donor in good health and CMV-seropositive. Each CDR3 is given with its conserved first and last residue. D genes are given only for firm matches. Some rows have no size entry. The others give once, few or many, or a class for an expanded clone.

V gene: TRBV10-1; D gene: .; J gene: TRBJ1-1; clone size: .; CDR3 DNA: TGCGCCAGCAAACGGGACAACCGTGCCACTGAAGCTTTCTTT; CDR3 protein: CASKRDNRATEAFF
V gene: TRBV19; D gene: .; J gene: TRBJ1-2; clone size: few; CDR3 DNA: TGTGCCAGTAGTATCACCGGGGTTGGCTACACCTTC; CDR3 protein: CASSITGVGYTF
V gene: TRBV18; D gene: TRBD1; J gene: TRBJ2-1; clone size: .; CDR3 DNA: TGTGCCAGCTCACCGTATCGTCGGACAGGGGACAATGAGCAGTTCTTC; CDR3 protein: CASSPYRRTGDNEQFF
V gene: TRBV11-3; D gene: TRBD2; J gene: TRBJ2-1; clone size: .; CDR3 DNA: TGTGCCAGCAGCTTAGGGCTAGCGGGAGTTCAGTTCTTC; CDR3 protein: CASSLGLAGVQFF
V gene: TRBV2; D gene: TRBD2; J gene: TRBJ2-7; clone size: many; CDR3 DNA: TGTGCCAGCAGTGAGTCGCTAGCGGGGAGTTACGAGCAGTACTTC; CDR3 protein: CASSESLAGSYEQYF
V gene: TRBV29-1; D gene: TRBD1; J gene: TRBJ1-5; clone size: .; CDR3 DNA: TGCAGCGTTGTTTTCAGGGGGAGCAATCAGCCCCAGCATTTT; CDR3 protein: CSVVFRGSNQPQHF
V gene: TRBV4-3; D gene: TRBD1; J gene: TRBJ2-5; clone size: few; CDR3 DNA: TGCGCCAGCAGCCAAGGGCTGGACAGGGGAGGGCAAGAGACCCAGTACTTC; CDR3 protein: CASSQGLDRGGQETQYF
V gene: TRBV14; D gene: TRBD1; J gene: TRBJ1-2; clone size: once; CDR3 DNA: TGTGCCAGCAGCCAAGCCTACAGGGGGCTGAAGAGAGGCTACACCTTC; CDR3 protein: CASSQAYRGLKRGYTF
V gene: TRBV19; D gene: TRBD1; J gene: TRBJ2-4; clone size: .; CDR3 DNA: TGTGCCAGTGGGGGTTGGCAGGGGGCTACCCCCACCAAAAACATTCAGTACTTC; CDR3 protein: CASGGWQGATPTKNIQYF
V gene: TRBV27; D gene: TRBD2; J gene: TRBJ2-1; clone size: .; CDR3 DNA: TGTGCCAGCAGTCACGGACTAGCGGGGGGGCCCTATGAGCAGTTCTTC; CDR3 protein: CASSHGLAGGPYEQFF
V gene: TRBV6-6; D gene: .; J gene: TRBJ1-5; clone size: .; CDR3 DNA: TGTGCCAGCAGTTACTCAGACAGGAGCAATCAGCCCCAGCATTTT; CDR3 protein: CASSYSDRSNQPQHF
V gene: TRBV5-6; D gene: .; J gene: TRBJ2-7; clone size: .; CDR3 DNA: TGTGCCAGCAGCCTAGGCTACGAGCAGTACTTC; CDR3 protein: CASSLGYEQYF
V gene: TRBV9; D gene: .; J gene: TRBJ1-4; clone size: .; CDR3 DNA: TGTGCCAGCAGCGCCCCGACAGGCACTGAAAAACTGTTTTTT; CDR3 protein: CASSAPTGTEKLFF
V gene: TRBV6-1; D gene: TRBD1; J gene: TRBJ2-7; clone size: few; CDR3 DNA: TGTGCCAGCAGTGTGGGACAGGGTGGCGAGCAGTACTTC; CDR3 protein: CASSVGQGGEQYF
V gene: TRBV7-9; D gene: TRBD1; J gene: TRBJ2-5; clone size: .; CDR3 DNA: TGTGCCAGCAGCGACGGGGACAGGAGATACCAAGAGACCCAGTACTTC; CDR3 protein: CASSDGDRRYQETQYF
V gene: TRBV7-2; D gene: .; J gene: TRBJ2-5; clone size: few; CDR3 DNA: TGTGCCAGCAGCTCCAGGGCCGAGACCCAGTACTTC; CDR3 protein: CASSSRAETQYF
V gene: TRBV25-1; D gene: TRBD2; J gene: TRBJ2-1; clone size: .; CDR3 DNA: TGTGCCAGCAGTGTTCTGGGACTAGGGAACAATGAGCAGTTCTTC; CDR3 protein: CASSVLGLGNNEQFF
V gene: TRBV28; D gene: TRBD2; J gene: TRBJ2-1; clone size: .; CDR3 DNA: TGTGCCAGCAGCCCTCTGTGGACTAGCGTTTACAATGAGCAGTTCTTC; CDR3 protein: CASSPLWTSVYNEQFF
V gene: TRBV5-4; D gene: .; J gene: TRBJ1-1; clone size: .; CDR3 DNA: TGTGCCAGCAGCCGGGGGTCTCCTATGAACACTGAAGCTTTCTTT; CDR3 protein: CASSRGSPMNTEAFF
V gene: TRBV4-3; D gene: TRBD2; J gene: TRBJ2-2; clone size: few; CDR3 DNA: TGCGCCAGCAGCCAAGATTCAGCGGGAGTTTTCACCGGGGAGCTGTTTTTT; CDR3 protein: CASSQDSAGVFTGELFF
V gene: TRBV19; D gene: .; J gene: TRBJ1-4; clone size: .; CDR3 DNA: TGTGCCAGTCTCTCCGGGGGAAGTTATGAAAAACTGTTTTTT; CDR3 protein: CASLSGGSYEKLFF
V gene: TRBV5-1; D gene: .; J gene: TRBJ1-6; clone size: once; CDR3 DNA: TGCGCCAGCAGCCTCGAAAGGTTCACAGGGTTTAGTAATTCACCCCTCCACTTT; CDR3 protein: CASSLERFTGFSNSPLHF
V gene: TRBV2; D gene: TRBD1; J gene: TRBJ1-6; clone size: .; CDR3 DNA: TGTGCCAGCAGAACGGACAGGGTGAATTCACCCCTCCACTTT; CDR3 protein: CASRTDRVNSPLHF
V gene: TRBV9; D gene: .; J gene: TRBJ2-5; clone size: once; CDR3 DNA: TGTGCCAGCAGCGTAGACGGGAAGGTTCAAGAGACCCAGTACTTC; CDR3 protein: CASSVDGKVQETQYF
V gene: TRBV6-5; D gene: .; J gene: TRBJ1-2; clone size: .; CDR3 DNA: TGTGCCAGCAGGAGGGGAGGTGGCTACACCTTC; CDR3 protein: CASRRGGGYTF
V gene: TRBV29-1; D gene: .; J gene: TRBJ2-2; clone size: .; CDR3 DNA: TGCAGCGTTGCAGTGGGGGCATCGAACACCGGGGAGCTGTTTTTT; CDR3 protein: CSVAVGASNTGELFF
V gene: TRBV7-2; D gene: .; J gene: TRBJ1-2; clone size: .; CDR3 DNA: TGTGCCAGCAGCTTAAATGGGGGGGCGAATGGCTACACCTTC; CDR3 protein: CASSLNGGANGYTF
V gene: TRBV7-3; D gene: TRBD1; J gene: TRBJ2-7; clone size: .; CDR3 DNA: TGTGCCAGCAGCCAGGGGGACAGATTCCACTACGAGCAGTACTTC; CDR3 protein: CASSQGDRFHYEQYF
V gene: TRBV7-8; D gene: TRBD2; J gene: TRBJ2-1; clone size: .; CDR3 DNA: TGTGCCAGCAGCTCCGGTCGGCGGGGGAGGTACAATGAGCAGTTCTTC; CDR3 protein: CASSSGRRGRYNEQFF
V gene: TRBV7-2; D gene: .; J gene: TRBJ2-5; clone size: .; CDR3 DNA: TGTGCCAGCAGCCTCGGGACTGGAGAGACCCAGTACTTC; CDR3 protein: CASSLGTGETQYF
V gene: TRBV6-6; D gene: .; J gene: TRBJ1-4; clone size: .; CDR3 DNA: TGTGCCAGCAGTCGGGATGAAAAGCTGTTTTTT; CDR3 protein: CASSRDEKLFF
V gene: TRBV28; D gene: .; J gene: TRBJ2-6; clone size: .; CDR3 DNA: TGTGCCAGCAGTTCTTTCTCTGGGGCCAACGTCCTGACTTTC; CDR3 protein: CASSSFSGANVLTF
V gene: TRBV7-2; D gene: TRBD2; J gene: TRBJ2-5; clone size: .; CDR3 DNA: TGTGCCAGCAGCTGGACTAGCATGGAGACCCAGTACTTC; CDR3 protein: CASSWTSMETQYF
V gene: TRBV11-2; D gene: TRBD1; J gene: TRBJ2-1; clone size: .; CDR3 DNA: TGTGCCAGCAGCTTAGGGGGGACAGGGCATTACAATGAGCAGTTCTTC; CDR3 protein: CASSLGGTGHYNEQFF
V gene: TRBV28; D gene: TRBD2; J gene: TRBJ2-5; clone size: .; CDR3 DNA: TGTGCCAGCAAAATAGCGGGAGGGCAGAGGGAGCAGTACTTC; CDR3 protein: CASKIAGGQREQYF
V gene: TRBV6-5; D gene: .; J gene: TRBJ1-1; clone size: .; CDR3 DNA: TGTGCCAGCAGTTACTCAGCAGGGGAAACTGAAGCTTTCTTT; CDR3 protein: CASSYSAGETEAFF
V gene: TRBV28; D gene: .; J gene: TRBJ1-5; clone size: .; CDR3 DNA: TGTGCCAGCAGTTTAGTGTGGCGGGGGCCGTATAGCAATCAGCCCCAGCATTTT; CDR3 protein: CASSLVWRGPYSNQPQHF
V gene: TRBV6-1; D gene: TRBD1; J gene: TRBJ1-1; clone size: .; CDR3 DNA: TGTGCCAGCACCCCACAGGGGGCTAACACTGAAGCTTTCTTT; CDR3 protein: CASTPQGANTEAFF
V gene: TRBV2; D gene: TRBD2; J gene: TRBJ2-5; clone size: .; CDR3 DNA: TGTGCCAGCAGCCAAGCGGGGGCGTACCAAGAGACCCAGTACTTC; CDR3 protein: CASSQAGAYQETQYF
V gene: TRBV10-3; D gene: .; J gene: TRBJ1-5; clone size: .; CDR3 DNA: TGTGCCATCAGTGGGGAGGGGGAGTATCAGCCCCAGCATTTT; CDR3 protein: CAISGEGEYQPQHF
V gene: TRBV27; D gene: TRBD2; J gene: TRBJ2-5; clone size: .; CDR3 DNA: TGTGCCAGCAGTTTTGACGGACTAGCCAAGACCCAGTACTTC; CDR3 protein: CASSFDGLAKTQYF
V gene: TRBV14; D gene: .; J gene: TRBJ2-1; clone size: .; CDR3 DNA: TGTGCCAGCAGCCAAAACAGGGATAATGAGCAGTTCTTC; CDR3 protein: CASSQNRDNEQFF
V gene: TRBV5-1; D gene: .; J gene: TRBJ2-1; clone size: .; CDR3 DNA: TGCGCCAGCAGCTTAACAGGGTCCTACAATGAGCAGTTCTTC; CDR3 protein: CASSLTGSYNEQFF
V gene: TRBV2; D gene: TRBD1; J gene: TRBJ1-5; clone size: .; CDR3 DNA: TGTGCCAGCAGTACCGGGACAGGCAGCAATCAGCCCCAGCATTTT; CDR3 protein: CASSTGTGSNQPQHF
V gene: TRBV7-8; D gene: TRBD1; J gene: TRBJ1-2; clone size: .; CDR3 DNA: TGTGCCAGCAGCTGGGGACAGAGCTATGGCTACACCTTC; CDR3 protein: CASSWGQSYGYTF
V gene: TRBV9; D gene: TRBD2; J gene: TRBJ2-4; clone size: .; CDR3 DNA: TGTGCCAGCTCTGGCGGGGGGACCAACATTCAGTACTTC; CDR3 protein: CASSGGGTNIQYF
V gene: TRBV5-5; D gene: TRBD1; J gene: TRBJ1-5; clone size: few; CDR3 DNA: TGTGCCAGCAGCTCCCGGACAGGGAATCAGCCCCAGCATTTT; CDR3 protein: CASSSRTGNQPQHF
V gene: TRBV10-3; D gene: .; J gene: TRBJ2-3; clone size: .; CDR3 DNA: TGTGCCATCAGTGAGTTTGCCATGGAGGGCCCAGGAGATACGCAGTATTTT; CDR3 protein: CAISEFAMEGPGDTQYF
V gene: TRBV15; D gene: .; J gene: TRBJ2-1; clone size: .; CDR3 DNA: TGTGCCACCAGCAGAGCAAACAGAGGGGAGCAGTTCTTC; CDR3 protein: CATSRANRGEQFF
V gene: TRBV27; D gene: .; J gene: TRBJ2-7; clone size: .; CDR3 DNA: TGTGCCAGCAGTTCCGCCGGGACAACAACCTACGAGCAGTACTTC; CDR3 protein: CASSSAGTTTYEQYF
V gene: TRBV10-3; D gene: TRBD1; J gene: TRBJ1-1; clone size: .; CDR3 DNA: TGTGCCGGGGCTTCTGGACAGGGGATGGGGTTGAACACTGAAGCTTTCTTT; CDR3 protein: CAGASGQGMGLNTEAFF
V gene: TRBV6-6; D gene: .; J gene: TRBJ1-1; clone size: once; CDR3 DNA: TGTGCCAGCAGTCCCCCGGGACTTACGAACACTGAAGCTTTCTTT; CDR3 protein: CASSPPGLTNTEAFF
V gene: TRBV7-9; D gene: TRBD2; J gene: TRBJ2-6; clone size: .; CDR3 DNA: TGTGCCAGCAGCTTAGTACGGGGAGGGGCCGGGGCCAACGTCCTGACTTTC; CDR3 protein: CASSLVRGGAGANVLTF